This T cell receptor (beta chain) was obtained from a study of T cell responses to AZD1222 COVID-19 vaccine. Study background: Second-dose schedules of about 4 or about 12 weeks were combined. Regarding the study as a whole: Only after the peak T cell response were repertoires sampled. Donors were largely white British and mainly female; clonal diversity was possibly underestimated.

TCRdb's table, derived via immunoSEQ multiplex PCR, lists solely in-frame clones and lacks some. In the table there are 100,000 to 150,000 clones, about 85% of which are singletons. This clone came up a few times. No antigen is known for it. Germline V CDR1 and CDR2: PRHDT, FYEKMQ (reference sequence). This CDR3 is built from 15 residues. Germline trimming cut 5 bases from V and 7 bases from J; bases unmatched to any gene: 8. The clonotype originates from an adult in good health. The chain joins TRBV13 to TRBJ1-6, with 7 positions matching TRBD1. Sequenced here: peripheral blood, sampled on day 0 of AZD1222 vaccination. In DNA, the CDR3 is TGTGCCAGCAGCGGGCTAGGACAGGAGAATTCACCCCTCCACTTT. The encoded protein is CASSGLGQENSPLHF.